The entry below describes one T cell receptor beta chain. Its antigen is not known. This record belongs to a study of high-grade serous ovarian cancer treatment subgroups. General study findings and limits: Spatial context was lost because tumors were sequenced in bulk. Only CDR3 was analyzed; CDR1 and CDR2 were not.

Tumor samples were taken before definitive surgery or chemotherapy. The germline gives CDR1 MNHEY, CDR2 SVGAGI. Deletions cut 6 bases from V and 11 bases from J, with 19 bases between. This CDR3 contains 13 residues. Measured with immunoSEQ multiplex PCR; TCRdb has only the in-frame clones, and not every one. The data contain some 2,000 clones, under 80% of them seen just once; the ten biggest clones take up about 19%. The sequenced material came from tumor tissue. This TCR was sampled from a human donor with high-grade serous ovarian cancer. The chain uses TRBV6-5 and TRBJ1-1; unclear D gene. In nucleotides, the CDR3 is TGTGCCAGCAGCCGAAACGAAGGTTCCCCGGCTTTCTTT. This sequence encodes CASSRNEGSPAFF.